The rows below give T cell receptor beta chains drawn from one sample of a study of blood T cells in healthy people across ages. TCRdb ran MiXCR on the 5' RACE reads and lists one entry per CDR3 protein. The sample yields roughly 1,500,000 distinct CDR3 sequences, around two fifths seen once. Sequenced material: blood. These receptors came from a woman between 18 and 29 years old in good health. The CDR3 runs from the conserved cysteine through the conserved F or W. Each record gives: V gene, clone size, D gene, J gene, CDR3 DNA, CDR3 protein. The D gene is left open where the match is weak. Size tells how often a clone was seen (once, few, many) or the class of an expanded clone, and some rows leave it out.

>TRBV4-2|-|TRBD2|TRBJ2-3
TGTGCCAGCAGCCAGCCCAGCGGGGCGAAGACGATAGGAAGCACAGATACGCAGTATTTT
CASSQPSGAKTIGSTDTQYF
>TRBV5-6|-|-|TRBJ1-2
TGTGCCAGCAGCTTGGAACACTCGGCCACCTTC
CASSLEHSATF
>TRBV5-1|few|TRBD2|TRBJ2-5
TGCGCCAGCACCACTAGCGGGAGGAGTGGGGAGACCCAGTACTTC
CASTTSGRSGETQYF
>TRBV7-9|-|-|TRBJ1-4
TGTGCCAGCAGCTCAGACGGGACCGATTATGAAAAACTGTTTTTT
CASSSDGTDYEKLFF
>TRBV27|few|-|TRBJ2-3
TGTGCCAGCAGCTCAATTGGGAGCTCCCCCACAGATACGCAGTATTTT
CASSSIGSSPTDTQYF
>TRBV27|-|-|TRBJ2-6
TGTGCCAGCAGTTTAGAGGGATCCCTCAGCGTCCTGACTTTC
CASSLEGSLSVLTF
>TRBV6-6|few|-|TRBJ1-2
TGTGCCAGCCGACCTGGGGGCGACTACTATGGCTACACCTTC
CASRPGGDYYGYTF
>TRBV20-1|few|TRBD1|TRBJ2-1
TGCAGTGCTAGAGATCTTCCCGGACAGGGGAGTGGGTATGAGCAGTTCTTC
CSARDLPGQGSGYEQFF
>TRBV20-1|-|TRBD1|TRBJ1-1
TGCAGTGCTCCAACTGGGGACAGGGGGGATAGCTCTGAAGCTTTCTTT
CSAPTGDRGDSSEAFF
>TRBV6-1|-|TRBD2|TRBJ2-7
TGTGCCAGCACCGACGGAGGACTAGCGGGAGATGAGCAGTACTTC
CASTDGGLAGDEQYF
>TRBV5-1|-|-|TRBJ1-1
TGCGCCAGCAGCTTGGAAACAGGGCGTGGGTACACTGAAGCTTTCTTT
CASSLETGRGYTEAFF
>TRBV6-5|few|-|TRBJ1-5
TGTGCCAGCCGACCTTGGGCAGTCGATAGCAATCAGCCCCAGCATTTT
CASRPWAVDSNQPQHF
>TRBV5-1|-|TRBD2|TRBJ2-1
TGCGCCAGCAGCTTTCGAGCGGGGGGGCCTTTGTCAAATGAGCAGTTCTTC
CASSFRAGGPLSNEQFF
>TRBV2|few|TRBD1|TRBJ2-7
TGTGCCAGCAGGAACAGGGGCCCTAGGTACGAGCAGTACTTC
CASRNRGPRYEQYF
>TRBV3-1|few|-|TRBJ2-1
TGTGCCAGCAGCCAAAGAGGGCCCCCTCAGTTCTTC
CASSQRGPPQFF
>TRBV12-3/TRBV12-4|-|-|TRBJ2-3
TGTGCCAGCAGTAAACGACAGGTCAGCACAGATATGCAGTATTTT
CASSKRQVSTDMQYF
>TRBV5-1|-|-|TRBJ1-4
TGCGCCAGCAGCTTGGGCGGGAGCGCGGGGACTAATGAAAAACTGTTTTTT
CASSLGGSAGTNEKLFF
>TRBV7-2|-|-|TRBJ1-5
TGTGCCAGCAGCTTAGCGTGGGGGTCTAGCAATCAGCCCCAGCATTTT
CASSLAWGSSNQPQHF
>TRBV6-2/TRBV6-3|-|TRBD2|TRBJ2-7
TGTGCCAGCAGGCCATTATTAGCGGGAGGGGACAATGAGCAGTACTTC
CASRPLLAGGDNEQYF
>TRBV20-1|few|-|TRBJ1-2
TGCAGTGCTAGAGATCTAGACGGTCCGGACTATGGCTACACCTTC
CSARDLDGPDYGYTF
>TRBV12-3/TRBV12-4|few|-|TRBJ1-5
TGTGCCAGCAGTTTACTGTTCCTGGAGGGGAATCAGCCCCAGCATTTT
CASSLLFLEGNQPQHF
>TRBV2|-|TRBD1|TRBJ2-7
TGTGCCAGCAGTAGACAGGGGCGAGATTACGAGCAGTACTTC
CASSRQGRDYEQYF
>TRBV10-2|-|-|TRBJ2-5
TGCGCCAGCAGTGGGGTCATCCAAGAGACCCAGTACTTC
CASSGVIQETQYF
>TRBV21-1|-|-|TRBJ1-4
TGTGCCAGCAGGACAGGGGGCGCACAGAGTAATGAAAAACTGTTTTTT
CASRTGGAQSNEKLFF
>TRBV7-2|once|TRBD2|TRBJ2-7
TGTGCCAGCAGCTTAGGAGGGACTAGCGGGGGCCTAAGCTCCTACGAGCAGTACTTC
CASSLGGTSGGLSSYEQYF
>TRBV29-1|-|-|TRBJ1-5
TGCAGCGTTGTTGCGGGGGCCAGCAATCAGCCCCAGCATTTT
CSVVAGASNQPQHF
>TRBV5-8|-|TRBD2|TRBJ2-7
TGTGCCAGCAGCTTGGAGTTAGCGGGAGAGGACGAGCAGTACTTC
CASSLELAGEDEQYF
>TRBV20-1|-|-|TRBJ2-4
TGCAGTGCTAGGTTCCCTATTACAGGGTCCAAAAACATTCAGTACTTC
CSARFPITGSKNIQYF
>TRBV12-3/TRBV12-4|-|TRBD1|TRBJ1-5
TGTGCCAGCACTTCCGGGACAGGGAATCAGCCCCAGCATTTT
CASTSGTGNQPQHF
>TRBV20-1|-|-|TRBJ1-2
TGCAGTGCTAGTGTAAGCGCCGGCTACACCTTC
CSASVSAGYTF
>TRBV20-1|-|TRBD1|TRBJ1-2
TGCAGTGCTGCCGCAGGGGGCGGAAGCTATGGCTACACCTTC
CSAAAGGGSYGYTF
>TRBV27|few|-|TRBJ2-7
TGTGCCAGCAGTTTAACGCCGACTCAAACCTACGAGCAGTACTTC
CASSLTPTQTYEQYF
>TRBV20-1|few|TRBD2|TRBJ2-7
TGCAGTGCTAACCGGGACTACCTCACCCACGAGCAGTACTTC
CSANRDYLTHEQYF
>TRBV25-1|few|-|TRBJ2-7
TGTGCCAGCAGTGAATCTAGGGGCTGGGACGAGCAGTACTTC
CASSESRGWDEQYF
>TRBV5-1|-|-|TRBJ2-3
TGCGCCAGCAGGTCGCTGCCGGATATTAGCACAGATACGCAGTATTTT
CASRSLPDISTDTQYF
>TRBV27|few|-|TRBJ2-2
TGTGCCAGCAGTTTGTCCCTTTACGCGAACACCGGGGAGCTGTTTTTT
CASSLSLYANTGELFF
>TRBV20-1|many|-|TRBJ2-3
TGCAGTGCTAGAGTGGCAGATACGCAGTATTTT
CSARVADTQYF
>TRBV28|-|-|TRBJ2-3
TGTGCCAGCAGTTTGGCACGCGGAACCACAGATACGCAGTATTTT
CASSLARGTTDTQYF
>TRBV20-1|-|-|TRBJ2-5
TGCGGGGGGTTGGGGGATTCACAAGAGACCCAGTACTTC
CGGLGDSQETQYF
>TRBV2|once|-|TRBJ1-1
TGTGCCAGCAGGGAGAATTGGAACAATGAAGCTTTCTTT
CASRENWNNEAFF
>TRBV20-1|few|-|TRBJ1-1
TGCAGTGCTAGGCTAGGGGGTGAAGCTTTCTTT
CSARLGGEAFF
>TRBV27|-|-|TRBJ2-7
TGTGCCAGCAGGGTTCAGATAACCTACGAGCAGTACTTC
CASRVQITYEQYF
>TRBV7-9|few|-|TRBJ2-7
TGTGCCAGCACCATCGGGGGATCTTCCGAGCAGTACTTC
CASTIGGSSEQYF
>TRBV4-1|-|-|TRBJ2-7
TGCGCCAGCAGCCGTGGGGTATCCAGCTCCTACGAGCAGTACTTC
CASSRGVSSSYEQYF
>TRBV7-9|-|TRBD2|TRBJ2-3
TGTGCCAGCAGCTTAAATCTTGTAGCGGGGGGGACAGATACGCAGTATTTT
CASSLNLVAGGTDTQYF
>TRBV3-1|-|-|TRBJ2-7
TGTGCCAGCAGCCAAGAGGGGCTTCGCTACGAGCAGTACTTC
CASSQEGLRYEQYF
>TRBV6-1|-|TRBD2|TRBJ2-1
TGTGCCAGCTGGAATTCACTAGCGGGAATATACAATGAGCAGTTCTTC
CASWNSLAGIYNEQFF
>TRBV7-7|-|TRBD2|TRBJ2-3
TGTGCCAGCAGCCTTCCGTGGGGACTAGCGGGAGAGGATACGCAGTATTTT
CASSLPWGLAGEDTQYF
>TRBV27|-|-|TRBJ1-1
TGTGCCAGCAGTCACTCGGCGGGGGCGGTTGGAGCTGAAGCTTTCTTT
CASSHSAGAVGAEAFF
>TRBV9|few|TRBD2|TRBJ2-2
TGTGCCAGCAGCACCGGGACTAGCGCCGGGGAGCTGTTTTTT
CASSTGTSAGELFF
>TRBV27|few|-|TRBJ2-7
TGTGCCAGCAAACCTGGGGCAGTCTACGAGCAGTACTTC
CASKPGAVYEQYF
>TRBV20-1|-|-|TRBJ2-4
TGCAGTGCTATTGAAACCATTCAGTACTTC
CSAIETIQYF
>TRBV27|few|TRBD1|TRBJ1-5
TGTGCCAGCAGACATGGGACAGGCGGAAGACCCCAGCATTTT
CASRHGTGGRPQHF
>TRBV30|once|-|TRBJ2-7
TGTGCCTGGAGAAGCGGCCGCGGAATCCGCGAGCAGTACTTC
CAWRSGRGIREQYF
>TRBV27|-|TRBD1|TRBJ1-5
TGTGCCAGCAGTTTTGGCCAGGGGGAAGGGAATCAGCCCCAGCATTTT
CASSFGQGEGNQPQHF
>TRBV7-9|-|-|TRBJ2-5
TGTGCCGGACAGAGCGGAGAGACCCAGTACTTC
CAGQSGETQYF
>TRBV15|-|-|TRBJ2-7
TGTGCCACCAGCAGAGAAGGGGGAACCTACGAGCAGTACTTC
CATSREGGTYEQYF
>TRBV12-3/TRBV12-4|few|-|TRBJ2-3
TGTGCCAGCAGTCCCGCCGGACGCTATACGCAGTATTTT
CASSPAGRYTQYF
>TRBV2|once|TRBD1|TRBJ2-3
TGTGCCAGCAGTGTGGTACAGGGGATTACAGATACGCAGTATTTT
CASSVVQGITDTQYF
>TRBV25-1|-|-|TRBJ2-7
TGTGCCAGCAGTCCGGAGGCAGGGCGTTATCCGAGCTCCTACAATGAGCAGTACTTC
CASSPEAGRYPSSYNEQYF